Listed here are 8 T cell receptor beta chains from one sample, sequenced in a study of shared clonotypes between healthy human individuals. The method was immunoSEQ multiplex PCR; TCRdb's version includes in-frame clones alone and lacks a portion of them. Of 2,500,000 or so clones listed, just over 90% were seen once; the top ten hold roughly 0.14%. Sequencing input: naive CD4+ T cells sorted from blood. Subset indicated: CD45RA+ positively selected. The receptors stem from a man aged 18 to 29 in good health.

The chain employs TRBV10-2 and TRBJ2-1; D is ambiguous. V lost 6 bases to trimming and J lost 13 bases, with 13 bases between them. The CDR3 length is 11 residues. The germline V gene encodes CDR1 WSHSY and CDR2 SAAADI. The DNA of the CDR3 is TGCGCCAGCAGCCCGCTTGGCCGACAGTTCTTC. It translates to CASSPLGRQFF.

The chain combines TRBV25-1 with TRBJ1-1; 12 nucleotides align to TRBD1. This CDR3 comprises 15 residues. CDR1 is MGHDK, CDR2 SYGVNS, per germline. V dropped 4 bases and J dropped 4; count of bases not matched to a gene: 4. The CDR3 spells CASSGGTGGSTEAFF. The CDR3 DNA reads TGTGCCAGCAGTGGAGGGACAGGGGGCAGCACTGAAGCTTTCTTT.

This chain joins TRBV11-3 and TRBJ2-4; no clear D gene. Germline lookup yields CDR1 SGHNT and CDR2 YENEEA. V was trimmed by 5 bases and J by 0 bases, leaving 5 bases between them. This CDR3 is built from 13 residues. CDR3: CASSPIAKNIQYF. The CDR3 coding sequence is TGTGCCAGCAGCCCCATAGCCAAAAACATTCAGTACTTC. Drawing the rest from reference TRBV11-3 and TRBJ2-4, the complete variable domain is EAGVVQSPRYKIIEKKQPVAFWCNPISGHNTLYWYLQNLGQGPELLIRYENEEAVDDSQLPKDRFSAERLKGVDSTLKIQPAELGDSAVYLCASSPIAKNIQYFGAGTRLSVL.

This clone was observed a few times. The genes are TRBV10-1 and TRBJ2-2; D gene unclear. The germline gives CDR1 WNHNN, CDR2 SYGVQD (reference sequence). V was cut by 2 bases and J by 3 bases, with 4 bases left in between. The CDR3 consists of 13 residues. CDR3 amino acids: CASSETYTGELFF. In DNA form, the CDR3 reads TGCGCCAGCAGTGAGACGTACACCGGGGAGCTGTTTTTT.

The V gene is TRBV2, the J gene TRBJ1-1, with 9 bases that match TRBD1. The CDR3 consists of 17 residues. Germline lookup yields CDR1 SNHLY and CDR2 FYNNEI. The junction had 16 bases not matched to a gene; V was cut back by 6 bases and J by 5 bases. The CDR3 sequence: CASREIRDRVVGTEAFF. CDR3 sequence (DNA): TGTGCCAGCAGAGAAATCCGGGACAGGGTAGTCGGGACTGAAGCTTTCTTT. The variable domain in full, completed from reference TRBV2 and TRBJ1-1, reads EPEVTQTPSHQVTQMGQEVILRCVPISNHLYFYWYRQILGQKVEFLVSFYNNEISEKSEIFDDQFSVERPDGSNFTLKIRSTKLEDSAMYFCASREIRDRVVGTEAFFGQGTRLTVV.

The chain couples TRBV19 to TRBJ2-6; the D gene is possibly TRBD2 (5 bases). The V and J ends lost 2 bases and 4 bases respectively, with 12 bases between them. The CDR3 runs 16 residues. Germline CDR1 is LNHDA and CDR2 is SQIVND (reference sequence). In DNA form, the CDR3 reads TGTGCCAGTAGTATATATGAGAGGGCCGGGGCCAACGTCCTGACTTTC. It yields the protein CASSIYERAGANVLTF.

The chain has TRBV4-1 and TRBJ2-5; tentatively, D is TRBD1 (6 bases). Germline lookup yields CDR1 MGHRA and CDR2 YSYEKL. The CDR3 extends over 16 amino acids. Trimming removed 0 bases from V and 7 bases from J, with 18 bases in between. For the CDR3, the DNA is TGCGCCAGCAGCCAAGAACCAGGGGCCCCAAGAGGGACCCAGTACTTC. Translated: CASSQEPGAPRGTQYF.

This chain connects TRBV10-3 to TRBJ2-5, with 10 nucleotides matching TRBD2. The CDR3 is 16 amino acids. The V segment lost 6 bases and the J segment 3 bases; nucleotides outside the gene matches: 10. Looked up from germline, CDR1 is ENHRY and CDR2 is SYGVKD. In nucleotides, the CDR3 is TGTGCCATCAGCCCGACTAGCGGGCCGAGAGAAGAGACCCAGTACTTC. It codes for CAISPTSGPREETQYF.